This T cell receptor beta chain derives from a study of human T cells and chemical hapten exposure. The study, taken as a whole, reports: Patch test score was positively correlated with the counts of TCRs that had expanded at PT1.

V gave up 6 bases and J gave up 0 bases, with 18 bases separating them. Germline CDR1 and CDR2: MNHNS and SASEGT. The CDR3 is made up of 17 amino acids. Time point defined: patch test 2, 6 weeks after DPC sensitization. Treatment here: therapeutic diphenylcyclopropenone sensitization with weekly scalp DPC. TCRdb analysed the RACE reads with MiXCR anew, one entry per CDR3 protein. Among 350,000 to 400,000 distinct CDR3 sequences listed, roughly 6% were seen once. This clonotype was seen a handful of times. The antigen is not known. The rearrangement uses TRBV6-1 and TRBJ1-5; possible D gene TRBD1, 5 bases. The sample consisted of whole blood, taken in connection with sensitization to the hapten diphenylcyclopropenone (DPC). This clonotype was obtained from a woman aged 18-30 years with alopecia areata. Some clones in this sample may be carry-over from other donors' samples. Here the CDR3 DNA reads TGTGCCAGCAGGGGCCTAGGGACGGCCTATAGCAATCAGCCCCAGCATTTT. Its translation: CASRGLGTAYSNQPQHF.